This entry lists 7 T cell receptor beta chains sequenced from one sample in a study of Tregs in tolerant kidney transplant recipients. The data were produced by immunoSEQ multiplex PCR, yet TCRdb's version contains in-frame clones alone and is incomplete. The sample consists of under 300,000 clones, 80% to 85% of them appearing once. Sequenced material: CD4+ T cells from blood. The origin of the receptors is a human donor in good health.

V and J are TRBV4-1 and TRBJ2-4; D possibly corresponds to TRBD1 (6 bases). The V gene lost 0 bases and the J gene lost 1 base, with 13 bases spanning the gap. The V gene's germline CDR1 is MGHRA and CDR2 YSYEKL. The CDR3 has 17 amino acids. CDR3 sequence: CASSQDWAGVAKNIQYF. CDR3 sequence (DNA): TGCGCCAGCAGCCAAGATTGGGCAGGGGTGGCCAAAAACATTCAGTACTTC.

This clone turned up a few times. This rearrangement joins TRBV4-1 to TRBJ1-4; 7 bases agree with TRBD1. The length of the CDR3 is 16 residues. Germline values: CDR1 MGHRA, CDR2 YSYEKL. J lost 5 bases, V lost 4 bases, and 10 bases had no gene match. The CDR3, as DNA: TGCGCCAGCAGCCGACAGCCGGGACAGTCAAATGAAAAACTGTTTTTT. Its protein is CASSRQPGQSNEKLFF.

This clone has just one count. The V gene is TRBV5-1, the J gene TRBJ2-7, with 14 bases identical to TRBD2. The CDR3 consists of 16 residues. V lost 1 base and J lost 3; bases outside the gene matches: 3. Germline V gene data show CDR1 as SGHRS and CDR2 as YFSETQ. The CDR3 spells CASSLPGTSGSYEQYF. CDR3 nucleotides: TGCGCCAGCAGCTTGCCCGGGACTAGCGGGAGCTACGAGCAGTACTTC.

The V call is TRBV7-9, the J call TRBJ1-5; a possible D gene is TRBD1 (6 bases). This CDR3 comprises 17 residues. Trimming left V 5 bases short and J 2 bases short, with 19 bases between. CDR1 is SEHNR and CDR2 is FQNEAQ in the germline V gene (reference sequence). As DNA, the CDR3 is TGTGCCAGCAGCCGGGCCAGCGGGGGGGCTGGCAATCAGCCCCAGCATTTT. It encodes CASSRASGGAGNQPQHF.

This chain connects TRBV5-4 to TRBJ1-1; TRBD1 aligns across 8 bases. With 2 bases clipped from V and 0 bases from J, the junction kept 6 bases outside the gene matches. Germline CDR1 reads SGHNT; CDR2 reads YYREEE (reference sequence). The CDR3 runs to 16 residues. The CDR3 bases are TGTGCCAGCAGCTTAGACAGGGGCGGGATGAACACTGAAGCTTTCTTT. It yields the protein CASSLDRGGMNTEAFF.

V usage is TRBV6-6 and J usage is TRBJ1-1; D perhaps matches TRBD1 (5 bases). Germline CDR1 and CDR2: MNHNY and SVGAGI (reference sequence). V gave up 2 bases and J gave up 4 bases, with 14 bases separating them. This CDR3 is 15 amino acids long. CDR3 amino acids: CASSYAGPQGTEAFF. CDR3 nucleotide sequence: TGTGCCAGCAGTTACGCAGGCCCCCAGGGCACTGAAGCTTTCTTT.

This chain uses TRBV11-2 with TRBJ1-2; D unresolved. From germline, CDR1 is SGHAT and CDR2 FQNNGV. Trimming removed 4 bases at V and 4 bases at J, with 7 bases between. The CDR3 totals 12 residues. In nucleotides, the CDR3 is TGTGCCAGCAGCTCGACGGTCTATGGCTACACCTTC. It is translated as CASSSTVYGYTF. The whole variable domain, filled in from reference TRBV11-2 and TRBJ1-2, reads EAGVAQSPRYKIIEKRQSVAFWCNPISGHATLYWYQQILGQGPKLLIQFQNNGVVDDSQLPKDRFSAERLKGVDSTLKIQPAKLEDSAVYLCASSSTVYGYTFGSGTRLTVV.